This T cell receptor (beta chain) was sequenced for a study of breast tumors, draining lymph nodes, adjacent tissues. A remark on this clonotype: The antigen remains unidentified. A junction end diverges from the germline sequence, so it may reflect a read error.

General study points: Luminal-like breast cancer showed significantly higher tumor–nontumor repertoire similarity than basal-like. Tumors had less TCR diversity than lymph nodes, more than nontumor tissue.

One entry per CDR3 protein results from TCRdb running MiXCR on the multiplex PCR reads. The sample yields around 19,000 distinct CDR3 sequences, less than 35% seen once. This CDR3 is 13 amino acids long. CDR1 SGHRS and CDR2 YFSETQ come from the germline V gene. The chain joins TRBV5-1 to TRBJ1-2; 9 nucleotides line up with TRBD1. The material sequenced was breast tumor tissue. The origin of this receptor is a female donor with breast cancer. Some clones in this sample may be carry-over from other donors' samples. The CDR3 bases are TGCGCCGGCAGCCTCCGGGACAGGGATGGCTACACCTTC. It specifies CAGSLRDRDGYTF.